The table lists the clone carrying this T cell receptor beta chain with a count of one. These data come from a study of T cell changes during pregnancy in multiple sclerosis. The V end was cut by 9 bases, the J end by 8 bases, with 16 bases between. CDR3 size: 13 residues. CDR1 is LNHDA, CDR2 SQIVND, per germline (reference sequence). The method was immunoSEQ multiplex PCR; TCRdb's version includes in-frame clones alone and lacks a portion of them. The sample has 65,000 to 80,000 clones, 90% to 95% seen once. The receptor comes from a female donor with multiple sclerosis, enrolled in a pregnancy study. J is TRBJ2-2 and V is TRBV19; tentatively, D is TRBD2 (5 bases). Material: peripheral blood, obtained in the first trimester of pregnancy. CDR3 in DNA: TGTGCCAGCCTGGGAGACCTGGGAGGGGAGCTGTTTTTT. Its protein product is CASLGDLGGELFF.